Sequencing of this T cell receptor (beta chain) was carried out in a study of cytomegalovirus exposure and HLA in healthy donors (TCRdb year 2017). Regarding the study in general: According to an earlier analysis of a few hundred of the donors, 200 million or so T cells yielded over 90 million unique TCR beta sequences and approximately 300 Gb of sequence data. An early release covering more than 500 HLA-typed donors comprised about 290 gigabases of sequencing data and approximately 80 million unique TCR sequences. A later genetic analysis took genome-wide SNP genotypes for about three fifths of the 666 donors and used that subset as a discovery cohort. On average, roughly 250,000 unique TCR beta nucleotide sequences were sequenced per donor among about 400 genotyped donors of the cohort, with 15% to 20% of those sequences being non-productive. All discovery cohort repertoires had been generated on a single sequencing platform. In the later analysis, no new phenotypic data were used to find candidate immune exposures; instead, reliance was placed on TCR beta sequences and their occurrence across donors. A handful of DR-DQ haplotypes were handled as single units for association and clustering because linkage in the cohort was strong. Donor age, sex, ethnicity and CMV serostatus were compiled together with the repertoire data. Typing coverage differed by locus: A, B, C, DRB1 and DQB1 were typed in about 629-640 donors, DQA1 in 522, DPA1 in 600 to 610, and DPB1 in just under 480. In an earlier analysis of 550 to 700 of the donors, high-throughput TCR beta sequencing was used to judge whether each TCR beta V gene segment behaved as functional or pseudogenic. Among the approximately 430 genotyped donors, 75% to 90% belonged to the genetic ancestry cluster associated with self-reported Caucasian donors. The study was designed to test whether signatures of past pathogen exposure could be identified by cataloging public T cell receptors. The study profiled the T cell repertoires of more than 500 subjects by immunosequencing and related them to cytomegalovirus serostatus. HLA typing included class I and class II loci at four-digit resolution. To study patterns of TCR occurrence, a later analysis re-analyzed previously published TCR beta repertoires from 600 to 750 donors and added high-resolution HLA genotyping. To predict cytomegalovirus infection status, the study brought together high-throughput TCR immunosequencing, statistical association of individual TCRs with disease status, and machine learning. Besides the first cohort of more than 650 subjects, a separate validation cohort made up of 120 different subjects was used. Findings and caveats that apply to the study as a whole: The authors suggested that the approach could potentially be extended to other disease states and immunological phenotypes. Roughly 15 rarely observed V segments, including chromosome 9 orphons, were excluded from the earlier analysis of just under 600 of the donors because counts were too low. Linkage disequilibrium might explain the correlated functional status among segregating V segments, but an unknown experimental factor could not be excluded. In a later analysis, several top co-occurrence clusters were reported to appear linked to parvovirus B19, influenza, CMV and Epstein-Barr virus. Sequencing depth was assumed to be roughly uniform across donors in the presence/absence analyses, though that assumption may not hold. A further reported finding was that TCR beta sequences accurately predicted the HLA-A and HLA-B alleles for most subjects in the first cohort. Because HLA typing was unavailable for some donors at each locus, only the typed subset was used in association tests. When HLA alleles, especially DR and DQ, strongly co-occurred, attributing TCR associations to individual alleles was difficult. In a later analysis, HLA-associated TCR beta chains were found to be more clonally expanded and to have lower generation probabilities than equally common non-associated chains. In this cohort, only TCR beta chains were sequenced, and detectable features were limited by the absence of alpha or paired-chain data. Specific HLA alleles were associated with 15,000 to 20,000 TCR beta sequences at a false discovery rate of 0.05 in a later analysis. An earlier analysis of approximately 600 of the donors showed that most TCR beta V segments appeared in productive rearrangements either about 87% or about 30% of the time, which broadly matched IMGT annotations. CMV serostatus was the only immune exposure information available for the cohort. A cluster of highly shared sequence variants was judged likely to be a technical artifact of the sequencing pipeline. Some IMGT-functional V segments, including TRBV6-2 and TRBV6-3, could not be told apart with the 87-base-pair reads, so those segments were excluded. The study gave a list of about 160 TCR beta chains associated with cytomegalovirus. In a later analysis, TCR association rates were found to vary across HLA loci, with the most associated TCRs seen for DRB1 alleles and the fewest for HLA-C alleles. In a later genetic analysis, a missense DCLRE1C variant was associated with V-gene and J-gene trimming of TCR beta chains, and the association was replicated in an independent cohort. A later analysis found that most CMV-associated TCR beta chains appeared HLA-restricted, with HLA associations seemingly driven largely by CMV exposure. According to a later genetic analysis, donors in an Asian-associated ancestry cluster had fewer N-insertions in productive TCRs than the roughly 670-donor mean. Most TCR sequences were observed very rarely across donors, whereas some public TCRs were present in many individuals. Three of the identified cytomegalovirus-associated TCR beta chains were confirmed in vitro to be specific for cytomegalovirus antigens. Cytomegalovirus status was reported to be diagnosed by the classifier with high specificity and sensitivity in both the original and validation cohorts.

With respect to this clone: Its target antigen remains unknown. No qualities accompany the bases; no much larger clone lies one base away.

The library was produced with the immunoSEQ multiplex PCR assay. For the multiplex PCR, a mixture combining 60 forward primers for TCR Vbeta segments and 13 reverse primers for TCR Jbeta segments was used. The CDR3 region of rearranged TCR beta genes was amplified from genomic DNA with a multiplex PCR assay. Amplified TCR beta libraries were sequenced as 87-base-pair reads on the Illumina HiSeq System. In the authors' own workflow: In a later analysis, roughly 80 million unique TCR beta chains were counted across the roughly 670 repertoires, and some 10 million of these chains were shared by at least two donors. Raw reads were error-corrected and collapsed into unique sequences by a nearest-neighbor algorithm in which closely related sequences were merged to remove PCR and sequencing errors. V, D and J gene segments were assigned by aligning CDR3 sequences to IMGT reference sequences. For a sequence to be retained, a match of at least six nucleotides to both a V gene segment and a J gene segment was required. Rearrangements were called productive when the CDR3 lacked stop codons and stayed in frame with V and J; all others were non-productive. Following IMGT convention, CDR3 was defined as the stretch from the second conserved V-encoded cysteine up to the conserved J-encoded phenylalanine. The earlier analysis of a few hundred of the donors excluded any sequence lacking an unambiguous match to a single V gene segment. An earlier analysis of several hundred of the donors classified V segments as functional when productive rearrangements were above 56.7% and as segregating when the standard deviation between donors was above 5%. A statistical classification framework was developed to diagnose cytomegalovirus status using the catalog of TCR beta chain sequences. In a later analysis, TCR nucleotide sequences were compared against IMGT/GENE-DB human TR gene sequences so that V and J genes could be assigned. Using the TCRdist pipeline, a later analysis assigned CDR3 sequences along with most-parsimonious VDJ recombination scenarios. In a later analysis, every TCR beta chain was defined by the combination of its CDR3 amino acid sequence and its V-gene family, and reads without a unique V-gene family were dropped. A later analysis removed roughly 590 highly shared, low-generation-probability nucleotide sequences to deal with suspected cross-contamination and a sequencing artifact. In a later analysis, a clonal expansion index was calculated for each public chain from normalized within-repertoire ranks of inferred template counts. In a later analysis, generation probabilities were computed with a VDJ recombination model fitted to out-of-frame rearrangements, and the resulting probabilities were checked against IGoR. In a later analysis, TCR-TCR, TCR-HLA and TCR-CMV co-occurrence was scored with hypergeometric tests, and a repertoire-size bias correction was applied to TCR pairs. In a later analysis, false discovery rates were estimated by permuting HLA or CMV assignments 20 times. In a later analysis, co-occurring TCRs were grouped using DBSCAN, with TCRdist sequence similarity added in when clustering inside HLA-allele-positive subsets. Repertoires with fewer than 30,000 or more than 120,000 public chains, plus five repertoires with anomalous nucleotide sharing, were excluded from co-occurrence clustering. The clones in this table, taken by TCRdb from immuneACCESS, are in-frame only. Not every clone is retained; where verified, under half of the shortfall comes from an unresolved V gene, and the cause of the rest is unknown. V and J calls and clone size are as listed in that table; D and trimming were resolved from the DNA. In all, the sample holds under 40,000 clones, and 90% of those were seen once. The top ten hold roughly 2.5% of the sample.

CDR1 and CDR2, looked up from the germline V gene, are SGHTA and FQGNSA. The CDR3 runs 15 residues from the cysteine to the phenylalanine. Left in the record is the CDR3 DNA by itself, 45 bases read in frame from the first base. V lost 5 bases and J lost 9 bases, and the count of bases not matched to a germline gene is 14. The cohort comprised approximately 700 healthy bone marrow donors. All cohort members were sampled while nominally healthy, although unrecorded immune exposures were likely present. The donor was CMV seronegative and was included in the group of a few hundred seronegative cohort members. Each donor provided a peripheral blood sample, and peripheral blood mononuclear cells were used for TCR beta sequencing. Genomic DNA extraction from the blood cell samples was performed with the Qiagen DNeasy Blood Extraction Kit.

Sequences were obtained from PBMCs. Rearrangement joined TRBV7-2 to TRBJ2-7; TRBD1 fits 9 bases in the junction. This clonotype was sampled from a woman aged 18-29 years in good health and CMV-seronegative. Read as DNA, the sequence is TGTGCCAGCAGCACCCTGCCTACAGGGGGCTCGGGGCAGTACTTC. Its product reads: CASSTLPTGGSGQYF.